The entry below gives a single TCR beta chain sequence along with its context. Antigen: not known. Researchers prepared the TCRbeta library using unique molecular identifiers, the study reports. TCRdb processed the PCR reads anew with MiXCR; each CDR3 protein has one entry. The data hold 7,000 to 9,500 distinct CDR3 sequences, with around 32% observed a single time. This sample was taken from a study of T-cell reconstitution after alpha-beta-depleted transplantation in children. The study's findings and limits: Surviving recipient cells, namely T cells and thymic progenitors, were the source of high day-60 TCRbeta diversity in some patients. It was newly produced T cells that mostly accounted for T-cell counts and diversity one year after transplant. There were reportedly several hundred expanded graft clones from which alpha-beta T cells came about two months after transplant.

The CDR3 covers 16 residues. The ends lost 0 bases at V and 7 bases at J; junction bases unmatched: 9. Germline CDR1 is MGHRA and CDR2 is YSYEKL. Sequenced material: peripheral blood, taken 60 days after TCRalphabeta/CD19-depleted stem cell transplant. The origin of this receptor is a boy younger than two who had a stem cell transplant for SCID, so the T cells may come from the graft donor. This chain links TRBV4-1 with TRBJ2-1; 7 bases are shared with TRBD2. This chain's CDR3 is CASSQDGREGQNEQFF. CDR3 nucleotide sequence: TGCGCCAGCAGCCAAGATGGGAGGGAGGGCCAAAATGAGCAGTTCTTC.